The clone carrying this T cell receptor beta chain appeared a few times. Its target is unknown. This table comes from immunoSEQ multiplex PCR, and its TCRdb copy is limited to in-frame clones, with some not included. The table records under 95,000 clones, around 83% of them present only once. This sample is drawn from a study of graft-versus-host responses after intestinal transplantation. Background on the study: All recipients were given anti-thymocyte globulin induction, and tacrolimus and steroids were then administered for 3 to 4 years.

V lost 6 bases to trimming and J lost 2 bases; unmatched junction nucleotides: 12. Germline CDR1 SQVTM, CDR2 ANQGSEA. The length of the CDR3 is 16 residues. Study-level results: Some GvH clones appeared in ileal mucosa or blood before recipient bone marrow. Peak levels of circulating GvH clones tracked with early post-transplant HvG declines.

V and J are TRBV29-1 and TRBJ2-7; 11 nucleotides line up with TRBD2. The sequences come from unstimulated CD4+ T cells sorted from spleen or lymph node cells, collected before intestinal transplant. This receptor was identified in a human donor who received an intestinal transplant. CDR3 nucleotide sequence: TGCAGCGTAGCCGGGACTAGCGGATTGGCCCCCTACGAGCAGTACTTC. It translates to CSVAGTSGLAPYEQYF.